The TCR beta chain described here comes from a study of OX40 agonist ivuxolimab in advanced cancers. Profiled with immunoSEQ multiplex PCR; TCRdb holds only in-frame clones, not every one. Of tens of thousands of clones detected, 83% appear once; the ten largest clones hold roughly 12%. The CDR3 is made up of 14 amino acids. In germline, CDR1 is MNHEY, CDR2 SVGAGI. V gave up 2 bases and J gave up 8 bases, with 12 bases separating them. V usage is TRBV6-5 and J usage is TRBJ1-4; D possibly corresponds to TRBD1 (6 bases). The sequence came from an adult with an advanced solid tumor such as melanoma, head and neck, liver or kidney cancer. The sequences come from CD4+ or CD8+ T cells sorted from blood, collected in a trial of the OX40 agonist ivuxolimab. CDR3 sequence reads: CASSYMGTQEKLFF. CDR3 nucleotide sequence: TGTGCCAGCAGTTACATGGGGACACAGGAAAAACTGTTTTTT.